The 17 T cell receptor beta chains given below trace back to one sample, sequenced in a study of T-cell reconstitution after alpha-beta-depleted transplantation in children. A TCRbeta library incorporating unique molecular identifiers was prepared. TCRdb analysed the PCR reads with MiXCR anew, one entry per CDR3 protein. The sample has about 400,000 distinct CDR3 sequences, around 21% seen once. The material sequenced was PBMCs from the stem cell graft donor, taken from the stem cell graft. All receptors derive from a human donor who donated a stem cell graft to a child with acute myeloid leukemia.

This chain links TRBV15 with TRBJ1-2, with D possibly being TRBD1 (6 bases). CDR3 size: 15 residues. Germline loops: CDR1 LNHNV, CDR2 YYDKDF (reference sequence). Deletions cut 1 base from V and 8 bases from J, with 17 bases between. The CDR3 nucleotides are TGTGCCACCAGCAGAGCCGGAGGGGGGGCGGGAGGCTACACCTTC. Its translation is CATSRAGGGAGGYTF.

This clonotype was found many times. The chain's CDR3 is CSASGTQTYNEQFF. Here the CDR3 DNA reads TGCAGTGCTTCCGGGACACAGACCTACAATGAGCAGTTCTTC. The genes are TRBV20-1 and TRBJ2-1; tentative D call: TRBD1 (6 bases). The V gene lost 5 bases and the J gene lost 2 bases, with 13 bases spanning the gap. Germline assignment: CDR1 DFQATT and CDR2 SNEGSKA (reference sequence). CDR3 length: 14 residues.

The chain couples TRBV29-1 to TRBJ1-1; D possibly corresponds to TRBD1 (5 bases). The CDR3 consists of 14 residues. The germline gives CDR1 SQVTM, CDR2 ANQGSEA. Trimming removed 4 bases from V and 3 bases from J, with 15 bases in between. The CDR3 loop reads CSVGGNGADTEAFF. Written as DNA, the CDR3 is TGCAGCGTTGGGGGGAATGGGGCGGACACTGAAGCTTTCTTT.

V is TRBV20-1 and J is TRBJ2-1; 12 positions agree with TRBD2. V shed 6 bases, J shed 6 bases, and the junction held 6 bases outside the gene matches. This CDR3 contains 14 residues. From germline, CDR1 is DFQATT and CDR2 SNEGSKA (reference sequence). Here the CDR3 DNA reads TGCAGTGCCATACTAGCGGGAGGAATCAATGAGCAGTTCTTC. Translation gives CSAILAGGINEQFF.

This chain joins TRBV7-2 and TRBJ2-3; TRBD2 agrees at 16 bases. The V gene end was trimmed by 5 bases and the J gene end by 0 bases; junction bases not matched to a gene: 8. This CDR3 comprises 19 residues. In germline, CDR1 is SGHTA, CDR2 FQGNSA. In nucleotides, the CDR3 is TGTGCCAGCAGCCTCGCGGGACTAGCGGGAGGGCCGAGCACAGATACGCAGTATTTT. It yields the protein CASSLAGLAGGPSTDTQYF.

Only a few counts were recorded for this clonotype. The rearrangement uses TRBV29-1 and TRBJ1-1, with 8 bases matching TRBD1. The CDR3 contains 12 residues. CDR1 and CDR2 from the germline V gene are SQVTM and ANQGSEA. After removal of 6 bases from V and 4 bases from J, the junction contained 4 bases not matched to a gene. The CDR3 DNA is TGCAGCGTGCAGGGGGCCGTCACTGAAGCTTTCTTT. Amino acid sequence: CSVQGAVTEAFF.

This chain joins TRBV2 and TRBJ2-3; D call uncertain. The CDR3 is made up of 14 amino acids. Trimming pared 0 bases from V and 3 bases from J, leaving 7 bases between. Germline loops: CDR1 SNHLY, CDR2 FYNNEI. CDR3 sequence reads: CASSEARRTDTQYF. As DNA, the CDR3 is TGTGCCAGCAGTGAAGCGAGGCGTACAGATACGCAGTATTTT. The variable domain in full, completed from reference TRBV2 and TRBJ2-3, reads EPEVTQTPSHQVTQMGQEVILRCVPISNHLYFYWYRQILGQKVEFLVSFYNNEISEKSEIFDDQFSVERPDGSNFTLKIRSTKLEDSAMYFCASSEARRTDTQYFGPGTRLTVL.

The chain joins TRBV15 to TRBJ1-1, with a tentative D call TRBD1 (5 bases). This CDR3 comprises 13 residues. Trimming took off 0 bases at V and 8 bases at J, with 10 bases between the two ends. In germline, CDR1 is LNHNV, CDR2 YYDKDF (reference sequence). Here the CDR3 DNA reads TGTGCCACCAGCAGAGATTGGGGCCTCGAAGCTTTCTTT. This sequence encodes CATSRDWGLEAFF.

The V call is TRBV28, the J call TRBJ2-1, with D unclear. The CDR3 runs to 13 residues. The germline V and J ends were trimmed by 11 bases and 4 bases, with 15 bases remaining between them. From germline, CDR1 is MDHEN and CDR2 SYDVKM. This CDR3 reads CASLTLNYNEQFF. CDR3 DNA: TGTGCCTCACTGACCCTTAATTACAATGAGCAGTTCTTC.

The chain combines TRBV28 with TRBJ2-2; the D gene is possibly TRBD2 (6 bases). CDR1 MDHEN and CDR2 SYDVKM come from the germline V gene. The CDR3 is 16 amino acids. V lost 4 bases and J 6 bases, leaving 18 bases between the germline ends. In nucleotides, the CDR3 is TGTGCCAGCAGTTCCGCCACCCCAGGGAGGCCCGGGGAGCTGTTTTTT. Protein: CASSSATPGRPGELFF.

This clonotype occurred many times. The chain has TRBV20-1 and TRBJ2-2, with 12 bases identical to TRBD2. This CDR3 is built from 14 residues. Unmatched junction bases numbered 2, after V lost 2 bases and J lost 7 bases. CDR1 DFQATT and CDR2 SNEGSKA come from the germline V gene (reference sequence). CDR3 DNA sequence: TGCAGTGCTAGAAAGACTAGCGGGAGCGGGGAGCTGTTTTTT. Amino acids: CSARKTSGSGELFF.

This sequence joins TRBV20-1 and TRBJ2-5, with TRBD2 matching 7 bases. Looked up from germline, CDR1 is DFQATT and CDR2 is SNEGSKA (reference sequence). This CDR3 is built from 15 residues. J lost 2 bases, V lost 0 bases, and 6 bases had no gene match. The CDR3 bases are TGCAGTGCTAGAGAGCCGGGACTACTACAAGAGACCCAGTACTTC. Translated, it gives CSAREPGLLQETQYF.

This clonotype was seen only a few times. V usage is TRBV24-1 and J usage is TRBJ2-2; 9 bases are shared with TRBD1. The germline V gene encodes CDR1 KGHDR and CDR2 SFDVKD. The CDR3 loop spans 17 amino acids. Trimming removed 1 base from V and 1 base from J; junction bases left unmatched: 3. CDR3 nucleotides: TGTGCCACCAGTGATTTTGCGGGACAGGGGAACACCGGGGAGCTGTTTTTT. It codes for CATSDFAGQGNTGELFF.

This clonotype was counted many times. The rearrangement uses TRBV30 and TRBJ1-1; maybe TRBD1 (5 bases). Trimming shortened V by 5 bases and J by 7 bases, and 14 bases separated the two germline ends. This CDR3 has 12 amino acids. CDR1 and CDR2 from the germline V gene are GTSNPN and SVGIG (reference sequence). The CDR3 reads CAWDVGHLEAFF. The DNA of the CDR3 is TGTGCCTGGGATGTTGGACACCTTGAAGCTTTCTTT.

This clonotype occurred a few times. This chain links TRBV20-1 with TRBJ2-3; TRBD1 aligns across 9 bases. The CDR3 has 14 amino acids. From germline, CDR1 is DFQATT and CDR2 SNEGSKA (reference sequence). V gave up 5 bases and J gave up 3 bases; unmatched junction bases: 6. The CDR3 spells CSAAVGTGTDTQYF. In DNA form, the CDR3 reads TGCAGTGCTGCGGTAGGGACAGGGACAGATACGCAGTATTTT.

At least ten counts were recorded for this clonotype. V is TRBV29-1 and J is TRBJ2-2; 10 positions agree with TRBD1. Germline CDR1 and CDR2: SQVTM and ANQGSEA. The V gene end was trimmed by 6 bases and the J gene end by 6 bases; junction bases not matched to a gene: 4. CDR3 size: 13 residues. This CDR3 is CSVGQGSAGELFF. Here the CDR3 DNA reads TGCAGCGTGGGACAGGGGTCGGCCGGGGAGCTGTTTTTT.

The CDR3 bases are TGTGCCAGCAGTTTTGCGGCTAGCGGTACAGATACGCAGTATTTT. Protein: CASSFAASGTDTQYF. The rearrangement links TRBV12-3 or TRBV12-4 to TRBJ2-3, with 7 nucleotides matching TRBD2. V trimming: 3 bases; J trimming: 3 bases; junction bases outside the gene matches: 6. The CDR3 runs to 15 residues.